This TCR beta chain was found in a study of T-cell reconstitution after alpha-beta-depleted transplantation in children. Broader study findings: The high TCRbeta diversity at day 60 in some patients came from surviving recipient T cells and thymic progenitors. In patients about two months after transplant, alpha-beta T cells reportedly arose from several hundred expanded graft clones. T cells produced anew were the main source of T-cell counts and diversity one year after transplant.

Looked up from germline, CDR1 is LGHNA and CDR2 is YNFKEQ. The CDR3 length is 18 residues. The trim removed 4 bases at V and 1 base at J, leaving 12 bases unmatched. As regards this clonotype: Its matching antigen is unknown.

Unique molecular identifiers were used in preparing the TCRbeta library. Each CDR3 protein is one row after TCRdb ran MiXCR on the PCR reads. The table shows about a million distinct CDR3 sequences, with under 30% occurring only once. The J gene is TRBJ2-5, the V gene TRBV4-2; TRBD2 aligns across 10 bases. The TCR originated in a boy in the first two years of life who had a stem cell transplant for SCID, so the T cells may come from the graft donor. The sample here was PBMCs, mostly from graft donor cells, taken 360 days after TCRalphabeta/CD19-depleted stem cell transplant. The CDR3 coding sequence is TGTGCCAGCAGCCGAGCCGGGACTAGCGCCCAAGGCCAAGAGACCCAGTACTTC. Amino acids: CASSRAGTSAQGQETQYF.